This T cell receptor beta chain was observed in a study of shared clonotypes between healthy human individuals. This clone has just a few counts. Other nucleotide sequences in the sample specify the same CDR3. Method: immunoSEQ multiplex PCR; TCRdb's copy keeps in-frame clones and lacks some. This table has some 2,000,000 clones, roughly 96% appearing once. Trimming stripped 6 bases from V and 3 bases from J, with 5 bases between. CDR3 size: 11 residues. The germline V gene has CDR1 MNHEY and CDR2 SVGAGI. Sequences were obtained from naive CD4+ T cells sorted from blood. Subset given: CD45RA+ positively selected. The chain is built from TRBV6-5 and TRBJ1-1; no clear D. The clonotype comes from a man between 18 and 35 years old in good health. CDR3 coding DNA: TGTGCCAGCAGGCGGGACACTGAAGCTTTCTTT. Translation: CASRRDTEAFF.